Listed below are T cell receptor beta chains from one sample, sequenced in a study of shared clonotypes between healthy human individuals. Profiling relied on immunoSEQ multiplex PCR, and the TCRdb table lists in-frame clones only, not all of them. The data contain 980,000 or so clones, approximately 80% of them singletons. The sample was memory CD4+ T cells sorted from blood. The receptor source for this set is a man between 18 and 29 years old in good health. Each CDR3 is given with its conserved first and last residue. Clone sizes are given selectively: once, few, many, or a class where the clone is expanded.

v_call,clone_size,cdr3_aa
TRBV5-1,few,CASSNTGGSGANVLTF
TRBV5-1,.,CASNKQGSNGYTF
TRBV10-1,.,CASSEPPGSLRQGGGYEQYF
TRBV5-1,.,CASSLGPGSSGKETQYF
TRBV9,.,CASSVGEGSKTQYF
TRBV19,.,CASSIKNIQYF
TRBV29-1,once,CSVEARQGNYGYTF
TRBV19,.,CASSIGMTGGNQPQHF
TRBV15,.,CATGGIGPQETQYF
TRBV18,.,CASSTGVQNEQFF
TRBV7-6,.,CASSYNDREQFF
TRBV2,.,CASSGAILGEKLFF
TRBV2,.,CASSESTVPGELFF
TRBV29-1,.,CSVEPRGQLNTEAFF